This TCR beta chain was sequenced in a study of identical twins. TCRdb itself ran the 5' RACE reads through MiXCR, one entry per CDR3 protein. The data contain around 1.7 million distinct CDR3 sequences, roughly 35% of them singletons. This clonotype occurred many times. The receptor comes from a newborn girl in good health. The source material was cord blood.

The DNA for the CDR3 is TGCAGTGCTAGGGCTAATGAGCAGTTCTTC. It specifies CSARANEQFF. This chain links TRBV20-1 with TRBJ2-1; D gene ambiguous. The CDR3 covers 10 residues. Germline-derived CDR1 and CDR2 are DFQATT and SNEGSKA (reference sequence). Between the trimmed V and J ends, which lost 3 bases and 7 bases, there was a span of 4 bases.